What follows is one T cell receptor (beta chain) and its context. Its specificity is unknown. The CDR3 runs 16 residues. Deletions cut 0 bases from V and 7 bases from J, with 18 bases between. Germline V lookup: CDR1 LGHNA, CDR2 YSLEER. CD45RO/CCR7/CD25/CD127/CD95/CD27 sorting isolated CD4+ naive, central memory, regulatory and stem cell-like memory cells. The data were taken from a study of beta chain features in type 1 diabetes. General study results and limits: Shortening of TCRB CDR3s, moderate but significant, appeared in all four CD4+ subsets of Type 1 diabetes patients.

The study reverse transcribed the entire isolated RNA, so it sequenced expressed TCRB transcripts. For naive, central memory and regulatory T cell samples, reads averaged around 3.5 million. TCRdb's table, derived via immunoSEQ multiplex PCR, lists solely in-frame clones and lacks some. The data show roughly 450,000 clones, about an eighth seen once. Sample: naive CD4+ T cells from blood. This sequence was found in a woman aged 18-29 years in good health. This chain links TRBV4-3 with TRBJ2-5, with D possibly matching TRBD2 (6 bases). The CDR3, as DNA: TGCGCCAGCAGCCAAGATGGAGGCGGGGCGGAGGGGACCCAGTACTTC. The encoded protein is CASSQDGGGAEGTQYF.